The T cell receptor (beta chain) described here comes from a study of OX40 agonist ivuxolimab in advanced cancers. Study-level background: Across the patients, intravenous ivuxolimab was delivered every 2 weeks at 0.01 to 10 mg/kg. General study findings and limits: Those patients achieving a partial response at 0.1-3.0 mg/kg showed among the lowest clonal expansion. Relative to CD4+ cells, CD8+ T cells on average had more expanded clones.

Assay used: immunoSEQ multiplex PCR; TCRdb lists only in-frame clones, some missing. This table holds around 77,000 clones, roughly 89% found once. This clone was picked up a small number of times. Its antigen is unidentified. The germline V and J ends were trimmed by 0 bases and 10 bases, with 12 bases remaining between them. The germline V gene encodes CDR1 LGHNA and CDR2 YNFKEQ. The CDR3 runs 13 residues. The gene calls are TRBV4-2 and TRBJ1-1; weak D call: TRBD1 (6 bases). Sequencing used CD4+ or CD8+ T cells sorted from blood, obtained in a trial of the OX40 agonist ivuxolimab. This receptor was identified in an adult with an advanced solid tumor such as melanoma, head and neck, liver or kidney cancer. The CDR3 DNA sequence: TGTGCCAGCAGCCAAGATTGGGGGCTAGTAGCTTTCTTT. It is translated as CASSQDWGLVAFF.